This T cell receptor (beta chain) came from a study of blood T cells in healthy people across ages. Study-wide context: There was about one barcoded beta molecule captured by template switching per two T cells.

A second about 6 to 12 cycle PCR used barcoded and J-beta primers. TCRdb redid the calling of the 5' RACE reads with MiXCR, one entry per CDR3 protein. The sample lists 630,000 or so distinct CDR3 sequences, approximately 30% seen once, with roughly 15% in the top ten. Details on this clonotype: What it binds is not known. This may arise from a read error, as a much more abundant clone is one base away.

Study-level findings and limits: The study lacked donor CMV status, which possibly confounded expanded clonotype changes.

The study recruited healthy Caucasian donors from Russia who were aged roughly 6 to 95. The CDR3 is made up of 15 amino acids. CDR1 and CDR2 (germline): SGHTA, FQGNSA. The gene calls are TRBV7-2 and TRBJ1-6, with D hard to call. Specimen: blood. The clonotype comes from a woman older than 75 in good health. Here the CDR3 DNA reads TGTGCCAGCAGCTTAGAAGGCAGTCAGTATTCACCCCGCCACTTT. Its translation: CASSLEGSQYSPRHF.